Below are 10 T cell receptor beta chains sequenced from a single sample in a study of blood T cell repertoires in COVID-19. Using immunoSEQ multiplex PCR, the repertoire was profiled, and TCRdb retains in-frame clones only, with some absent. The repertoire holds 150,000 to 200,000 clones, with 70% to 80% as singletons. The sequencing input was peripheral blood. Receptors originate from a man aged 50 to 60 who had recovered from COVID-19.

The chain uses TRBV11-3 and TRBJ2-1; TRBD2 is a possible D gene (7 bases). Germline V lookup: CDR1 SGHNT, CDR2 YENEEA. V was trimmed by 8 bases and J by 4 bases, leaving 18 bases between them. The CDR3 runs 15 residues. Here the CDR3 reads CASSARGGGYNEQFF. DNA of the CDR3: TGTGCCAGCTCCGCGAGAGGGGGGGGTTACAATGAGCAGTTCTTC. Filled out from reference TRBV11-3 and TRBJ2-1, the complete variable domain reads EAGVVQSPRYKIIEKKQPVAFWCNPISGHNTLYWYLQNLGQGPELLIRYENEEAVDDSQLPKDRFSAERLKGVDSTLKIQPAELGDSAVYLCASSARGGGYNEQFFGPGTRLTVL.

The chain uses TRBV5-5 and TRBJ2-1; 15 bases are shared with TRBD2. Germline CDR1 SGHKS, CDR2 YYEKEE (reference sequence). V shed 6 bases and J 8 bases; nucleotides not matched to a gene: 15. This CDR3 has 18 amino acids. The CDR3 DNA is TGTGCCAGCACTCCGGGGGTTCCGGGACTAGCGGGAGGCCATGAGCAGTTCTTC. Encoded protein: CASTPGVPGLAGGHEQFF.

The chain employs TRBV4-2 and TRBJ2-5, with a tentative D call TRBD1 (6 bases). With 1 base removed from V and 5 bases from J, the gap between germline ends came to 17 bases. This CDR3 is built from 16 residues. The germline CDR1 and CDR2 sequences are LGHNA and YNFKEQ. This chain's CDR3 is CASSQAGFRGRETQYF. The DNA of the CDR3 is TGTGCCAGCAGCCAAGCCGGTTTCAGGGGTAGGGAGACCCAGTACTTC.

This clone was seen just once. The rearrangement joins TRBV7-9 to TRBJ2-1, with no clear D. CDR1 is SEHNR and CDR2 is FQNEAQ in the germline V gene (reference sequence). V lost 1 base, J lost 9 bases, and 7 bases lay in between. CDR3 length equals 12 residues. The CDR3 sequence: CASSLEAFEQFF. The CDR3 DNA follows: TGTGCCAGCAGCTTAGAAGCATTTGAGCAGTTCTTC.

This clone was found once. The rearrangement links TRBV4-1 to TRBJ2-1; 9 nucleotides line up with TRBD2. V was pared by 1 base and J by 8 bases, with 9 bases of the junction left unmatched. The V gene's germline CDR1 is MGHRA and CDR2 YSYEKL. The CDR3 covers 16 residues. The CDR3 DNA is TGCGCCAGCAGCCAAGGTGTAGCGGGAGAATTTTATGAGCAGTTCTTC. As protein: CASSQGVAGEFYEQFF.

This clone was picked up many times. The V call is TRBV11-2, the J call TRBJ2-7, with 11 bases fitting TRBD2. V was pared by 5 bases and J by 3 bases, with 6 bases of the junction left unmatched. The length of the CDR3 is 15 residues. Germline V gene lookup returns CDR1 SGHAT and CDR2 FQNNGV. The CDR3 reads CASSPTSGSFYEQYF. The CDR3 region has the DNA TGTGCCAGCAGCCCAACTAGCGGGAGCTTCTACGAGCAGTACTTC.

This chain uses TRBV7-9 with TRBJ2-1; 14 bases are shared with TRBD2. With 4 bases clipped from V and 6 bases from J, the junction kept 2 bases outside the gene matches. Germline CDR1 SEHNR, CDR2 FQNEAQ (reference sequence). The CDR3 sequence is 15 residues long. The CDR3 protein is CASSSGLAGVNEQFF. The CDR3 DNA sequence: TGTGCCAGCAGCTCGGGACTAGCGGGAGTCAATGAGCAGTTCTTC.

The chain is built from TRBV10-3 and TRBJ1-5, with a possible D match to TRBD1 (6 bases). This CDR3 comprises 14 residues. Looked up from germline, CDR1 is ENHRY and CDR2 is SYGVKD. V lost 0 bases and J lost 4, with 7 bases in between. In nucleotides, the CDR3 is TGTGCCATCAGTGAGTCGACAGGAAATCAGCCCCAGCATTTT. Translation gives CAISESTGNQPQHF.

The chain links TRBV19 to TRBJ2-3, with 7 positions matching TRBD2. This CDR3 contains 15 residues. Germline CDR1 reads LNHDA; CDR2 reads SQIVND (reference sequence). V dropped 1 base and J dropped 5; count of bases not matched to a gene: 6. The CDR3 sequence is CASSIGAGVGDTQYF. The CDR3 bases are TGTGCCAGTAGTATAGGGGCGGGAGTTGGAGATACGCAGTATTTT.

The V gene is TRBV12-3 or TRBV12-4, the J gene TRBJ1-5; D remains ambiguous. V lost 6 bases to trimming and J lost 0 bases, with 3 bases between them. The CDR3 is made up of 12 amino acids. The CDR3 DNA reads TGTGCCAGCAGGTATAGCAATCAGCCCCAGCATTTT. It translates to CASRYSNQPQHF.